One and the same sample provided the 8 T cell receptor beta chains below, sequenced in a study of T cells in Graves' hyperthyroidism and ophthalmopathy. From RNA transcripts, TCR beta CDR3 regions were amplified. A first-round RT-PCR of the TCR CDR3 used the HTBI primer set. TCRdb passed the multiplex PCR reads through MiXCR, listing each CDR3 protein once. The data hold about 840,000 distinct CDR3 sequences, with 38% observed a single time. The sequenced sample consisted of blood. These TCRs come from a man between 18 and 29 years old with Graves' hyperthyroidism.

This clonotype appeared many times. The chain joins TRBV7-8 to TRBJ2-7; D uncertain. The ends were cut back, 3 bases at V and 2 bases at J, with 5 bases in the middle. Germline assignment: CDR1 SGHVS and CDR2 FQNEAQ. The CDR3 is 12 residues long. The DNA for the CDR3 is TGTGCCAGCAGCTTTCCTACCTACGAGCAGTACTTC. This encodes CASSFPTYEQYF.

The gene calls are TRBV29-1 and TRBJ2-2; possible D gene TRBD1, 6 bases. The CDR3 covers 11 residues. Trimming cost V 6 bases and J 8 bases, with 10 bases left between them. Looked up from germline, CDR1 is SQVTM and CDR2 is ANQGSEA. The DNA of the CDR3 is TGCAGCGTCCCCGGGACAGGGGAGCTGTTTTTT. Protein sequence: CSVPGTGELFF.

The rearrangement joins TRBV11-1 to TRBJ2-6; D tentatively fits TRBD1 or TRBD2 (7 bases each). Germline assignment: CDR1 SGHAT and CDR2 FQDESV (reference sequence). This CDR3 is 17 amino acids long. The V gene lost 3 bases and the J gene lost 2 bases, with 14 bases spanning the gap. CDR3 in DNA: TGTGCCAGCAGCTTCGGTGCAGGGGGGGCTGGGGCCAACGTCCTGACTTTC. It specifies CASSFGAGGAGANVLTF.

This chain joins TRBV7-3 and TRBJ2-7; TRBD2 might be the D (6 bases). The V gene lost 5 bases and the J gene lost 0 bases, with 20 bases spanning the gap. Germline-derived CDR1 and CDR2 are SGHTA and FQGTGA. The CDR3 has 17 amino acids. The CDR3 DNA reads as TGTGCCAGCAGCCCTCGTGCGGGGACCCTGAGCTCCTACGAGCAGTACTTC. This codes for CASSPRAGTLSSYEQYF.

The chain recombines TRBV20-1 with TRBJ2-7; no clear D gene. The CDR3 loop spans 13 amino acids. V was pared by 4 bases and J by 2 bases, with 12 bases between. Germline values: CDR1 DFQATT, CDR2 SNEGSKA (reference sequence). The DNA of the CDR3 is TGCAGTGCTACAATACGAGATCCCTACGAGCAGTACTTC. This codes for CSATIRDPYEQYF.

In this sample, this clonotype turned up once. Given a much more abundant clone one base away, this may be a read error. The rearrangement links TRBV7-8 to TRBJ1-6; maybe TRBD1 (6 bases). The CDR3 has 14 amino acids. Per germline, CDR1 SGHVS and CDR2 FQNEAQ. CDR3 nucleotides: TGTGCCGGCAGCTTAGTAGGGGGAGATTCACCCCTCCACTTT. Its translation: CAGSLVGGDSPLHF.

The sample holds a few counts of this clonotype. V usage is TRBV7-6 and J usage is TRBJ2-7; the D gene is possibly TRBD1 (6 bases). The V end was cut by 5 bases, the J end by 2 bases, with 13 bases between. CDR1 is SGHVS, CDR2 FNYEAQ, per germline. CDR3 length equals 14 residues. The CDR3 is CASSLPGHPYEQYF. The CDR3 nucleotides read TGTGCCAGCAGCCTACCGGGACACCCCTACGAGCAGTACTTC. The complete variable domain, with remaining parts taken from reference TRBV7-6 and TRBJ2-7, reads GAGVSQSPRYKVTKRGQDVALRCDPISGHVSLYWYRQALGQGPEFLTYFNYEAQQDKSGLPNDRFSAERPEGSISTLTIQRTEQRDSAMYRCASSLPGHPYEQYFGPGTRLTVT.

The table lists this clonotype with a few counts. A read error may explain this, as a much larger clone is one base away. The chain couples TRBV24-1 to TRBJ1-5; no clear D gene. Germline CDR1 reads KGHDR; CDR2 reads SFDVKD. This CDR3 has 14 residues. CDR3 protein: CTTSDLQPRRGQHF. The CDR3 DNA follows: TGTACCACCAGTGATTTACAGCCTCGGAGAGGGCAGCATTTT.